The source of this T cell receptor beta chain is a study of blood T cell repertoires in COVID-19. The age range of participants was about 18 to 100 years, with residence in about two dozen US areas. Grouping used clinical history reported by participants in a survey and questionnaire. This clone was seen only a few times. Trimming removed 1 base at V and 8 bases at J, with 17 bases between. The CDR3 extends over 15 amino acids. The germline gives CDR1 SGHTA, CDR2 FQGNSA. Original processing notes: Reference gene primer amplification yielded estimated nucleated cell counts. Sequenced by immunoSEQ multiplex PCR; TCRdb stores in-frame clones only, minus some. The V and J calls and clone size were taken over from that table, and D and trimming were inferred from the DNA. The sample includes over 350,000 clones, approximately 88% of them seen just once.

This clonotype was sampled from a woman aged 25-40 years with acute COVID-19. The sequencing input was PBMCs or T cells enriched from blood (not recorded which). The gene calls are TRBV7-2 and TRBJ1-2; perhaps TRBD1 as D (6 bases). DNA for the CDR3: TGTGCCAGCAGCTTAGTTTGGACAGCCATAGAAGGCTACACCTTC. As protein: CASSLVWTAIEGYTF.